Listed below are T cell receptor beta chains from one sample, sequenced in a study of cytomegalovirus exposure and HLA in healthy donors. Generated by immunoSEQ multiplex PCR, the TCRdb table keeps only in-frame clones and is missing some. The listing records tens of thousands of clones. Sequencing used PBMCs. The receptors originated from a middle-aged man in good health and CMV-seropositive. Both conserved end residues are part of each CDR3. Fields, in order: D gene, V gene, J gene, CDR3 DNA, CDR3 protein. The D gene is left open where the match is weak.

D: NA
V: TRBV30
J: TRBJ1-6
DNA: TGTGCCTGGAGTTACGACGGGAGCTCCTATAATTCACCCCTCCACTTT
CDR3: CAWSYDGSSYNSPLHF

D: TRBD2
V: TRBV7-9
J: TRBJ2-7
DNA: TGTGCCAGCAGGGGACGAGCTAGCGGGAAGGACGAGCAGTACTTC
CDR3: CASRGRASGKDEQYF

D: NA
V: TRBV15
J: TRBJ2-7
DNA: TGTGCCACCAGCAGAGGGGCGGGCCTCTCCTACGAGCAGTACTTC
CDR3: CATSRGAGLSYEQYF

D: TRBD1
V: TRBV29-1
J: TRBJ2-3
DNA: TGCAGCGCCCTCGGACAGGGGGGACGCACAGATACGCAGTATTTT
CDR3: CSALGQGGRTDTQYF

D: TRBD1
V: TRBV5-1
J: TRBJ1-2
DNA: TGCGCCAGCAGCTTGGACAGGGGAGGCTACACCTTC
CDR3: CASSLDRGGYTF

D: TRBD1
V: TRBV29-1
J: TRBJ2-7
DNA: TGCAGCGCGTCACAGGGGCTAAGCGAGCAGTACTTC
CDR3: CSASQGLSEQYF

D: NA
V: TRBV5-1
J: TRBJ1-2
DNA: TGCGCCAGCAGCTTACAGGATCTAAACTATGGCTACACCTTC
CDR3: CASSLQDLNYGYTF

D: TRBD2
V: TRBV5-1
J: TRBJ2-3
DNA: TGCGCCAGCAATCCTAGCGGAACTAGCACAGATACGCAGTATTTT
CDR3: CASNPSGTSTDTQYF

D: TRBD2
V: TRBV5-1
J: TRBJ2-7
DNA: TGCGCCAGCAGCTCTGGGACTAGCGGCTACGAGCAGTCCTTC
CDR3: CASSSGTSGYEQSF

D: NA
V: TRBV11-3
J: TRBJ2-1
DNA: TGTGCCAGCAGCATATCCGGGACTCCGAGCTCCTACAATGAGCAGTTCTTC
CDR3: CASSISGTPSSYNEQFF